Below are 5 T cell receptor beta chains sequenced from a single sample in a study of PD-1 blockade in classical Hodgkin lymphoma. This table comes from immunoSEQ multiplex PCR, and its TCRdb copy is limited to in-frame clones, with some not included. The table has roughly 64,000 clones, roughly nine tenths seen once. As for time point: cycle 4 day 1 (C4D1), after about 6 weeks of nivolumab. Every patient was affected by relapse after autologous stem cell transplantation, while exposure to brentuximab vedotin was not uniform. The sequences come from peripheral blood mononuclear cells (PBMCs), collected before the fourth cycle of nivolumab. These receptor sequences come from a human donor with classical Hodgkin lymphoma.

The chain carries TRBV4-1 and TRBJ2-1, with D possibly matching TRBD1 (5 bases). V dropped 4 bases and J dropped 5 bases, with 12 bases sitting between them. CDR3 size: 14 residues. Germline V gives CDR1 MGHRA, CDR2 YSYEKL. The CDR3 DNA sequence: TGCGCCAGCAGCCGAGCAGGGATCAACAATGAGCAGTTCTTC. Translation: CASSRAGINNEQFF.

The CDR3: CASSWVSGVLDGYTF. CDR3 nucleotide sequence: TGTGCCAGCAGCTGGGTTTCGGGTGTGCTGGATGGCTACACCTTC. The J gene is TRBJ1-2, the V gene TRBV7-8; D not resolved. Germline V gene lookup returns CDR1 SGHVS and CDR2 FQNEAQ. V was cut by 4 bases and J by 6 bases, with 18 bases left in between. The CDR3 is 15 amino acids. Using reference TRBV7-8 and TRBJ1-2 for the parts outside the CDR3, the full variable domain is GAGVSQSPRYKVAKRGQDVALRCDPISGHVSLFWYQQALGQGPEFLTYFQNEAQLDKSGLPSDRFFAERPEGSVSTLKIQRTQQEDSAVYLCASSWVSGVLDGYTFGSGTRLTVV.

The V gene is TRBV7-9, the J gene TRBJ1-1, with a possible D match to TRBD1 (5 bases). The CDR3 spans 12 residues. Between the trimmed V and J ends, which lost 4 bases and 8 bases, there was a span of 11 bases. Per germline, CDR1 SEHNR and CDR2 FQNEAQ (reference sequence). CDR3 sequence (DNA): TGTGCCAGCAGCTCCCGGACAAGCGAAGCTTTCTTT. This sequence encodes CASSSRTSEAFF.

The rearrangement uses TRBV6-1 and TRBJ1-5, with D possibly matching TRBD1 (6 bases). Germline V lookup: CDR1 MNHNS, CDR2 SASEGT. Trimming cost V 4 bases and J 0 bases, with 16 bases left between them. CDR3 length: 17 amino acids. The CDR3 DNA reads TGTGCCAGCAGTGGGGGGACAAGGCCATATAGCAATCAGCCCCAGCATTTT. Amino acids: CASSGGTRPYSNQPQHF.

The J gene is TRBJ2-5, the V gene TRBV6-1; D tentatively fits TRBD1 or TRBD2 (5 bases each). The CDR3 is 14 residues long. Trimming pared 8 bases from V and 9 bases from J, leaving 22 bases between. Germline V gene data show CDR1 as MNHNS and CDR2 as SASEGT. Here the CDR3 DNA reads TGTGCCAGCGGGGCGGGTTCCGCAGGTGGGGCCCAGTACTTC. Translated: CASGAGSAGGAQYF.